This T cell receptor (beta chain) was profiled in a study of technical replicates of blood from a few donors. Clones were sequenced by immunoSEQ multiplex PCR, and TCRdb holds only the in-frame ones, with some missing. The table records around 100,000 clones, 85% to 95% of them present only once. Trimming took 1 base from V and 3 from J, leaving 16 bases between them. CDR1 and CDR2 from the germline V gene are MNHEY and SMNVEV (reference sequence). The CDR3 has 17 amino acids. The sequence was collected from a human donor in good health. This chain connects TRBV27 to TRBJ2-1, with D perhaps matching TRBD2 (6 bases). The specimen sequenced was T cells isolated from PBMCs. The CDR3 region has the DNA TGTGCCAGCAGTTTATTTGCGGGGCGAGGGGACTACAATGAGCAGTTCTTC. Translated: CASSLFAGRGDYNEQFF.